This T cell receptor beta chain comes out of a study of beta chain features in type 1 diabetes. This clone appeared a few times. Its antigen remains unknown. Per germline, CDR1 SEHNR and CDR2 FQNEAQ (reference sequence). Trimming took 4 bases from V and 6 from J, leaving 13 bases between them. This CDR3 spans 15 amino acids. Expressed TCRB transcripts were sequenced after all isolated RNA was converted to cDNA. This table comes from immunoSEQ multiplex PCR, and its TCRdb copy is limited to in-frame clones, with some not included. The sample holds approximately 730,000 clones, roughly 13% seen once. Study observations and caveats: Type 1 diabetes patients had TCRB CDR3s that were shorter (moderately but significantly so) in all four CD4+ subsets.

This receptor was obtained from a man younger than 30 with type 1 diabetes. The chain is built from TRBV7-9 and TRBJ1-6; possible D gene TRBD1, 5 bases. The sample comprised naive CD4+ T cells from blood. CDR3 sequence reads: CASSSGTLGNSPLHF. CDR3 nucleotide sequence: TGTGCCAGCAGCTCGGGGACGCTTGGTAATTCACCCCTCCACTTT.